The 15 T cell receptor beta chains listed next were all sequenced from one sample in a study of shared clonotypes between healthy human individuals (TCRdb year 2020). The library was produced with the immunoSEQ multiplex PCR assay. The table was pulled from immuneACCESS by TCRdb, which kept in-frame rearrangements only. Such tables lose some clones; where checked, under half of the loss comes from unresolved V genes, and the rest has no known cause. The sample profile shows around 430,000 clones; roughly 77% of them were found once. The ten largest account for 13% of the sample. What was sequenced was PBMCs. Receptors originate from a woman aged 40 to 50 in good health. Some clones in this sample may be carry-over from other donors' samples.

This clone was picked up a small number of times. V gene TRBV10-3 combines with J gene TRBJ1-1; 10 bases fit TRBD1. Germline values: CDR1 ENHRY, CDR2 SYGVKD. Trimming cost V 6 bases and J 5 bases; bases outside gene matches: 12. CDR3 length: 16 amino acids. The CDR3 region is CAIRTRDRGFWTEAFF. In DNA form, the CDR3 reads TGTGCCATCAGGACTAGGGACAGGGGCTTTTGGACTGAAGCTTTCTTT.

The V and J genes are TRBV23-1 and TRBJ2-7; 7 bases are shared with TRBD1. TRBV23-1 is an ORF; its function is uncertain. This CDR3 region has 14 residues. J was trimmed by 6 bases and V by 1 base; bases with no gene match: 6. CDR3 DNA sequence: TGCGCCAGCAGTCAATTCCGAAACAGGGGCGAGCAGTACTTC. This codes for CASSQFRNRGEQYF.

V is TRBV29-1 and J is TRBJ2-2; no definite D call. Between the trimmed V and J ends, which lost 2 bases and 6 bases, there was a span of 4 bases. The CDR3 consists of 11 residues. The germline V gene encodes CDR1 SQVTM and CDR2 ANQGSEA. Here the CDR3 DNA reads TGCAGCGTTGAATTTGCCGGGGAGCTGTTTTTT. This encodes CSVEFAGELFF.

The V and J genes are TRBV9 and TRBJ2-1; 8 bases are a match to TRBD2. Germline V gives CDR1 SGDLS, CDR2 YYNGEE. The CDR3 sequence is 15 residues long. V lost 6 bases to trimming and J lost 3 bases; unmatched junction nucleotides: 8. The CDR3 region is CASNILSGGYNEQFF. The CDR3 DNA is TGTGCCAGCAATATATTAAGCGGGGGCTACAATGAGCAGTTCTTC. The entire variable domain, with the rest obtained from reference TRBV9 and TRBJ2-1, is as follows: DSGVTQTPKHLITATGQRVTLRCSPRSGDLSVYWYQQSLDQGLQFLIQYYNGEERAKGNILERFSAQQFPDLHSELNLSSLELGDSALYFCASNILSGGYNEQFFGPGTRLTVL.

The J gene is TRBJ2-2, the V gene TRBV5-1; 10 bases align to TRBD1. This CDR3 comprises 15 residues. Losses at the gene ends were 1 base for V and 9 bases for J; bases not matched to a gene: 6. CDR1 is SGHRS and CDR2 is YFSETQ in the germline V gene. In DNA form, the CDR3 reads TGCGCCAGCAGCTTGAGACAGGGGGCGCAGAGGGAGCTGTTTTTT. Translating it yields CASSLRQGAQRELFF.

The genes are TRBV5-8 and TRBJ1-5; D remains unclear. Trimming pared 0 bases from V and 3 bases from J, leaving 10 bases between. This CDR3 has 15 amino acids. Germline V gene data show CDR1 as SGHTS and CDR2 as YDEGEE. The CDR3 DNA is TGTGCCAGCAGCTTGGCGTCAGGTCCCAATCAGCCCCAGCATTTT. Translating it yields CASSLASGPNQPQHF.

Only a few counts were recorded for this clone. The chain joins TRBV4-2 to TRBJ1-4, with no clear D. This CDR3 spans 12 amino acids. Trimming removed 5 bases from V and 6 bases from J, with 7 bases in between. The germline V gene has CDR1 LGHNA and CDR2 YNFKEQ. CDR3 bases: TGTGCCAGCAGCAGAGAGGATGAAAAACTGTTTTTT. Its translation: CASSREDEKLFF.

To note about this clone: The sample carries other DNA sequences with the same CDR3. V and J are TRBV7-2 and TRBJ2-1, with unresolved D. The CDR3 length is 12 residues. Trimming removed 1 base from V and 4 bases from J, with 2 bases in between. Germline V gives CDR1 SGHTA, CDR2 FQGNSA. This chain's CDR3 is CASSLGYNEQFF. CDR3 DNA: TGTGCCAGCAGCTTAGGGTACAATGAGCAGTTCTTC.

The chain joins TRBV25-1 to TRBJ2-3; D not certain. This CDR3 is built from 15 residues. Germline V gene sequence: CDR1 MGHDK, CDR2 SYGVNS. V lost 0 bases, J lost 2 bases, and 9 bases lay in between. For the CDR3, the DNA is TGTGCCAGCAGTGAATATGGGGATAACACAGATACGCAGTATTTT. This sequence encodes CASSEYGDNTDTQYF.

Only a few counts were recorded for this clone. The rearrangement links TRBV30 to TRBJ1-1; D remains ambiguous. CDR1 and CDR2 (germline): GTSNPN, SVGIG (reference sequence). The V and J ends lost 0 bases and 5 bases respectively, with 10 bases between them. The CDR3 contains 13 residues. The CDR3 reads CAWSVGVGTEAFF. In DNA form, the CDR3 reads TGTGCCTGGAGTGTGGGAGTGGGAACTGAAGCTTTCTTT. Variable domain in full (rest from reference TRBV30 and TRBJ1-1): SQTIHQWPATLVQPVGSPLSLECTVEGTSNPNLYWYRQAAGRGLQLLFYSVGIGQISSEVPQNLSASRPQDRQFILSSKKLLLSDSGFYLCAWSVGVGTEAFFGQGTRLTVV.

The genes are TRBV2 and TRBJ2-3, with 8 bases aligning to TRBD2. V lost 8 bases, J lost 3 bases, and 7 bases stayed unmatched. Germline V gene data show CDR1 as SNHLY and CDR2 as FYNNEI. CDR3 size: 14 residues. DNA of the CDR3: TGTGCCAGCCAGGGACTAGTGGCGACAGATACGCAGTATTTT. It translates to CASQGLVATDTQYF.

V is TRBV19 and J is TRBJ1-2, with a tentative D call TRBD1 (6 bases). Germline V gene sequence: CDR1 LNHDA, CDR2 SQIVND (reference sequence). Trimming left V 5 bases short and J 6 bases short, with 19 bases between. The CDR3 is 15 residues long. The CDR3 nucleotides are TGTGCCAGTAGTCTCGCAAAGGGGGATAGGGATGGCTACACCTTC. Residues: CASSLAKGDRDGYTF.

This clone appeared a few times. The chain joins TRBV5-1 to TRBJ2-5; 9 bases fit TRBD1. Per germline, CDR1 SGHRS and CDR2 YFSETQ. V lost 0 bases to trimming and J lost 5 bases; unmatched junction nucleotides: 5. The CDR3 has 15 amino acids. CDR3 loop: CASSLATGGGETQYF. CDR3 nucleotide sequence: TGCGCCAGCAGCTTGGCCACAGGGGGCGGCGAGACCCAGTACTTC.

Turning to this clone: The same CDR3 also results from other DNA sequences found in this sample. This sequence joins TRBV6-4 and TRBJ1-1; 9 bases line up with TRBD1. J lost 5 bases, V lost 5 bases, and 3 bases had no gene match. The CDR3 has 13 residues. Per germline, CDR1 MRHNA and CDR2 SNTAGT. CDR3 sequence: CASSLDRGTEAFF. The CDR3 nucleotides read TGTGCCAGCAGTCTGGACAGGGGAACTGAAGCTTTCTTT.

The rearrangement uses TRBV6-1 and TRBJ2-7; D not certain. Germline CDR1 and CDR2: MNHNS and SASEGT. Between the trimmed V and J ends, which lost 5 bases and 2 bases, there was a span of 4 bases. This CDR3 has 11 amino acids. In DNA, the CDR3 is TGTGCCAGCAGTTACGCCTACGAGCAGTACTTC. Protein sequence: CASSYAYEQYF.